The 6 T cell receptor beta chains presented below share a single source sample, sequenced in a study of shared clonotypes between healthy human individuals. Generated by immunoSEQ multiplex PCR, the TCRdb table keeps only in-frame clones and is missing some. The data hold about 1,500,000 clones, with roughly 96% observed a single time. The sequenced sample consisted of naive CD4+ T cells sorted from blood. Subset specified: CD45RA+ positively selected. The receptor source for this set is a man aged 25-45 years in good health.

This rearrangement joins TRBV6-1 to TRBJ2-3; no clear D. The V and J ends lost 6 bases and 2 bases respectively, with 15 bases between them. The CDR3 runs to 15 residues. Germline V gene lookup returns CDR1 MNHNS and CDR2 SASEGT. Here the CDR3 reads CASRPTAGNTDTQYF. As DNA, the CDR3 is TGTGCCAGCAGACCAACCGCTGGGAACACAGATACGCAGTATTTT.

The genes are TRBV27 and TRBJ1-5, with D possibly TRBD1 on 6 matching bases. The CDR3 contains 13 residues. Germline CDR1 is MNHEY and CDR2 is SMNVEV (reference sequence). Trimming cost V 10 bases and J 6 bases, with 16 bases left between them. CDR3 loop: CATAGVGGQPQHF. The CDR3 DNA follows: TGTGCCACCGCAGGGGTTGGGGGTCAGCCCCAGCATTTT.

The chain combines TRBV7-9 with TRBJ2-7; TRBD2 agrees at 7 bases. V was pared by 6 bases and J by 0 bases, with 5 bases of the junction left unmatched. From germline, CDR1 is SEHNR and CDR2 FQNEAQ (reference sequence). This CDR3 has 14 residues. CDR3 nucleotides: TGTGCCAGCAGAATCACGGGGGGCTCCTACGAGCAGTACTTC. It translates to CASRITGGSYEQYF. Complete variable domain (other parts from reference TRBV7-9 and TRBJ2-7): DTGVSQNPRHKITKRGQNVTFRCDPISEHNRLYWYRQTLGQGPEFLTYFQNEAQLEKSRLLSDRFSAERPKGSFSTLEIQRTEQGDSAMYLCASRITGGSYEQYFGPGTRLTVT.

This clone showed up just once. The chain is built from TRBV28 and TRBJ1-1, with 11 bases lining up with TRBD1. CDR3 length: 15 amino acids. Germline V lookup: CDR1 MDHEN, CDR2 SYDVKM. Trimming removed 6 bases from V and 5 bases from J; junction bases left unmatched: 8. DNA for the CDR3: TGTGCCAGCAGGGGGGCCGGACAGGGGGCTACTGAAGCTTTCTTT. It encodes CASRGAGQGATEAFF.

The rearrangement joins TRBV7-2 to TRBJ2-7; 8 bases are shared with TRBD1. After removal of 1 base from V and 0 bases from J, the junction contained 2 bases not matched to a gene. The CDR3 spans 15 residues. The V gene's germline CDR1 is SGHTA and CDR2 FQGNSA. In DNA form, the CDR3 reads TGTGCCAGCAGCTTAGGACAGGGGTCCTCCTACGAGCAGTACTTC. Residues: CASSLGQGSSYEQYF.

This rearrangement joins TRBV11-1 to TRBJ2-1, with a weak D call TRBD2 (7 bases). The CDR3 loop spans 16 amino acids. The germline V gene has CDR1 SGHAT and CDR2 FQDESV (reference sequence). V lost 2 bases, J lost 7 bases, and 18 bases lay in between. The CDR3 nucleotides read TGTGCCAGCAGCTTATTGGGGACATCGGGGGGTAATGAGCAGTTCTTC. Encoded protein: CASSLLGTSGGNEQFF.